The sequence of this TCR beta chain was determined in a study of OX40 agonist ivuxolimab in advanced cancers. Turning to the study itself: Patients received ivuxolimab, an intravenous treatment, every 2 weeks at 0.01 to 10 mg/kg.

Findings and limits, study-wide: Nonresponders, in some cases, also had low normalized T-cell clonal expansion. Among the lowest peripheral clonal expansion occurred in 0.1-3.0 mg/kg partial responders.

Turning to this clone: The antigen is unknown.

Method: immunoSEQ multiplex PCR; TCRdb's copy keeps in-frame clones and lacks some. The repertoire includes more than 35,000 clones, approximately 84% of them detected once, and about 6.8% sits in the top ten. The ends lost 2 bases at V and 3 bases at J; junction bases unmatched: 6. This CDR3 comprises 15 residues. CDR1 and CDR2 from the germline V gene are SGHDT and YYEEEE. The receptor comes from an adult with an advanced solid tumor such as melanoma, head and neck, liver or kidney cancer. The chain uses TRBV5-6 and TRBJ2-3; 7 bases map to TRBD2. The sequencing here drew on CD4+ or CD8+ T cells sorted from blood, taken in a trial of the OX40 agonist ivuxolimab. The CDR3 reads CASSFGAGATDTQYF. CDR3 in DNA: TGTGCCAGCAGCTTCGGTGCGGGAGCAACAGATACGCAGTATTTT.